The 29 T cell receptor beta chains reported below all come from one sample, sequenced in a study of CD8 T cells in ankylosing spondylitis. TCRdb itself ran the 5' RACE reads through MiXCR, one entry per CDR3 protein. The data show around 150,000 distinct CDR3 sequences, around 6.6% seen once. The sample was blood, either unsorted or a sorted T cell fraction (not recorded which). All receptors come from a female donor with ankylosing spondylitis or in good health (not recorded which).

The table lists this clonotype with many counts. The chain is built from TRBV5-1 and TRBJ1-2; D uncertain. Germline CDR1 is SGHRS and CDR2 is YFSETQ. This CDR3 contains 14 residues. Deletions cut 1 base from V and 6 bases from J, with 13 bases between. The CDR3 nucleotides read TGCGCCAGCAGCTTGTTGGGTTTCCCGGATGGCTACACCTTC. It codes for CASSLLGFPDGYTF. Using reference TRBV5-1 and TRBJ1-2 for the parts outside the CDR3, the full variable domain is KAGVTQTPRYLIKTRGQQVTLSCSPISGHRSVSWYQQTPGQGLQFLFEYFSETQRNKGNFPGRFSGRQFSNSRSEMNVSTLELGDSALYLCASSLLGFPDGYTFGSGTRLTVV.

The rearrangement links TRBV6-1 to TRBJ2-2; D might be TRBD2 (5 bases). CDR3 length: 15 residues. V was trimmed by 6 bases and J by 2 bases, leaving 13 bases between them. Germline assignment: CDR1 MNHNS and CDR2 SASEGT. The CDR3 here is CASRRTHLNTGELFF. CDR3 nucleotide sequence: TGTGCCAGCAGACGGACTCACCTTAACACCGGGGAGCTGTTTTTT.

Many counts were recorded for this clonotype. The rearrangement links TRBV6-2 or TRBV6-3 to TRBJ1-2; 9 nucleotides line up with TRBD1. This CDR3 contains 15 residues. J lost 8 bases, V lost 9 bases, and 16 bases had no gene match. The germline gives CDR1 MNHEY, CDR2 SVGEGT. CDR3 coding DNA: TGTGCCAGTCGGCCACACGGCGGACAGGGGAACGGCTACACCTTC. Protein sequence: CASRPHGGQGNGYTF.

This clonotype appeared many times. The chain employs TRBV5-1 and TRBJ2-7; D remains ambiguous. V was clipped by 0 bases and J by 0 bases, with 10 bases between them. The CDR3 has 15 amino acids. Germline V CDR1 and CDR2: SGHRS, YFSETQ. CDR3 sequence (DNA): TGCGCCAGCAGCTTGGAGGCCGGATTCTCCTACGAGCAGTACTTC. This encodes CASSLEAGFSYEQYF. Drawing the rest from reference TRBV5-1 and TRBJ2-7, the complete variable domain is KAGVTQTPRYLIKTRGQQVTLSCSPISGHRSVSWYQQTPGQGLQFLFEYFSETQRNKGNFPGRFSGRQFSNSRSEMNVSTLELGDSALYLCASSLEAGFSYEQYFGPGTRLTVT.

Concerning this clonotype: Compared with germline, one end of the junction differs, possibly owing to a read error. The CDR3 region has the DNA TGCGCCAGCAGCGGGGGACAGGAGGTTTCAGCCCTCCACTTT. Residues: CASSGGQEVSALHF. The chain recombines TRBV5-1 with TRBJ1-6; 8 nucleotides line up with TRBD1. The CDR3 runs to 14 residues. CDR1 and CDR2 (germline): SGHRS, YFSETQ.

This clonotype was observed at least ten times. The V and J genes are TRBV11-2 and TRBJ1-2; D is undetermined. The CDR3 is made up of 15 amino acids. From germline, CDR1 is SGHAT and CDR2 FQNNGV. Between the trimmed V and J ends, which lost 1 base and 6 bases, there was a span of 15 bases. This chain's CDR3 is CASSLGYGEDHGYTF. CDR3 coding DNA: TGTGCCAGCAGCTTAGGCTATGGGGAGGACCATGGCTACACCTTC. Full variable domain (missing parts from reference TRBV11-2 and TRBJ1-2): EAGVAQSPRYKIIEKRQSVAFWCNPISGHATLYWYQQILGQGPKLLIQFQNNGVVDDSQLPKDRFSAERLKGVDSTLKIQPAKLEDSAVYLCASSLGYGEDHGYTFGSGTRLTVV.

This clonotype occurred many times. The V gene is TRBV7-2, the J gene TRBJ1-4; 8 nucleotides match TRBD1. V lost 3 bases, J lost 7 bases, and 7 bases stayed unmatched. The length of the CDR3 is 15 residues. The germline CDR1 and CDR2 sequences are SGHTA and FQGNSA. The CDR3 region is CASSFDRGSGEKLFF. The CDR3 coding sequence is TGTGCCAGCAGCTTTGACAGGGGTAGTGGTGAAAAACTGTTTTTT.

This clonotype has ten or more counts. The rearrangement links TRBV3-1 to TRBJ1-5; no clear D. The CDR3 contains 16 residues. Germline V gives CDR1 LGHDT, CDR2 YNNKEL (reference sequence). Trimming removed 0 bases at V and 2 bases at J, with 11 bases between. CDR3 sequence: CASSQDTPPGNQPQHF. DNA for the CDR3: TGTGCCAGCAGCCAAGATACTCCGCCAGGCAATCAGCCCCAGCATTTT.

This clonotype showed up many times. The rearrangement links TRBV7-9 to TRBJ2-1; D possibly corresponds to TRBD2 (5 bases). Germline CDR1 and CDR2: SEHNR and FQNEAQ (reference sequence). The CDR3 covers 12 residues. The V end was cut by 7 bases, the J end by 5 bases, with 9 bases between. The CDR3 DNA sequence: TGTGCCAGCAAAACTAGTCACAATGAGCAGTTCTTC. Residues: CASKTSHNEQFF.

This chain connects TRBV7-2 to TRBJ1-5; TRBD1 agrees at 7 bases. Unmatched junction bases numbered 5, after V lost 5 bases and J lost 4 bases. Germline lookup yields CDR1 SGHTA and CDR2 FQGNSA. The CDR3 has 14 amino acids. CDR3 bases: TGTGCCAGCAGCCAGACAGGGAGGAATCAGCCCCAGCATTTT. Protein sequence: CASSQTGRNQPQHF.

This clonotype showed up many times. The chain is built from TRBV20-1 and TRBJ1-4; D is unresolved. Per germline, CDR1 DFQATT and CDR2 SNEGSKA (reference sequence). The CDR3 is made up of 13 amino acids. V lost 0 bases to trimming and J lost 3 bases, with 5 bases between them. The CDR3 protein is CSARDMANEKLFF. DNA for the CDR3: TGCAGTGCTAGAGATATGGCTAATGAAAAACTGTTTTTT.

This chain links TRBV27 with TRBJ2-7; 9 bases fit TRBD1. Germline V lookup: CDR1 MNHEY, CDR2 SMNVEV (reference sequence). V lost 8 bases, J lost 6 bases, and 2 bases stayed unmatched. CDR3 size: 11 residues. The CDR3 protein is CASAQGAEQYF. The CDR3 DNA reads TGTGCCAGCGCACAGGGGGCCGAGCAGTACTTC.

This chain links TRBV29-1 with TRBJ1-1; possible D gene TRBD1, 5 bases. Germline values: CDR1 SQVTM, CDR2 ANQGSEA. The V and J ends lost 7 bases and 1 base respectively, with 13 bases between them. The CDR3 length is 13 residues. CDR3 region: CSATRGTNTEAFF. CDR3 nucleotides: TGCAGCGCCACACGGGGCACGAACACTGAAGCTTTCTTT.

This clonotype was observed many times. This chain uses TRBV28 with TRBJ1-4; 8 bases are a match to TRBD1. Per germline, CDR1 MDHEN and CDR2 SYDVKM. This CDR3 contains 15 residues. V lost 3 bases and J lost 7; bases outside the gene matches: 7. CDR3 sequence: CASSFNGQGGEKLFF. The CDR3 nucleotides read TGTGCCAGCAGTTTTAACGGACAGGGCGGTGAAAAACTGTTTTTT.

This clonotype was seen at least ten times. This sequence joins TRBV30 and TRBJ2-3, with TRBD2 matching over 8 bases. Trimming took 2 bases from V and 1 from J; bases not matched to a gene: 5. The CDR3 consists of 15 residues. Germline CDR1 reads GTSNPN; CDR2 reads SVGIG (reference sequence). This chain's CDR3 is CAWSRRGGRTDTQYF. The CDR3 bases are TGTGCCTGGAGTCGACGGGGGGGACGCACAGATACGCAGTATTTT. The full variable domain, completed using reference TRBV30 and TRBJ2-3, is SQTIHQWPATLVQPVGSPLSLECTVEGTSNPNLYWYRQAAGRGLQLLFYSVGIGQISSEVPQNLSASRPQDRQFILSSKKLLLSDSGFYLCAWSRRGGRTDTQYFGPGTRLTVL.

This clonotype appeared many times. V is TRBV20-1 and J is TRBJ1-2; D might be TRBD1 (5 bases). V was pared by 0 bases and J by 2 bases, with 10 bases between. This CDR3 contains 14 residues. From germline, CDR1 is DFQATT and CDR2 SNEGSKA (reference sequence). The CDR3: CSARDQGGNYGYTF. The CDR3 coding sequence is TGCAGTGCTAGAGATCAGGGCGGGAACTATGGCTACACCTTC.

This clonotype was counted at least ten times. V gene TRBV20-1 combines with J gene TRBJ2-7; 7 nucleotides match TRBD1. The germline gives CDR1 DFQATT, CDR2 SNEGSKA (reference sequence). After removal of 2 bases from V and 4 bases from J, the junction contained 14 bases not matched to a gene. The CDR3 covers 16 residues. CDR3 sequence reads: CSARKPRDSNPYEQYF. CDR3 coding DNA: TGCAGTGCTAGAAAACCCCGGGACAGTAACCCTTACGAGCAGTACTTC.

This clonotype has a count of ten or more. V gene TRBV4-1 combines with J gene TRBJ1-2; D remains ambiguous. CDR3 length: 16 amino acids. V lost 7 bases and J 6 bases, leaving 24 bases between the germline ends. Germline CDR1 reads MGHRA; CDR2 reads YSYEKL. CDR3 sequence: CASNSLDPPTRHGYTF. The DNA of the CDR3 is TGCGCCAGCAACTCCCTCGACCCCCCGACCAGGCATGGCTACACCTTC.

This clonotype was seen at least ten times. This chain connects TRBV20-1 to TRBJ1-5; D unclear. V was trimmed by 6 bases and J by 3 bases, leaving 9 bases between them. CDR3 length: 12 residues. The germline V gene encodes CDR1 DFQATT and CDR2 SNEGSKA (reference sequence). The DNA for the CDR3 is TGCAGTGCGCGACGGCCCAATCAGCCCCAGCATTTT. It codes for CSARRPNQPQHF.

This clonotype was counted many times. This chain uses TRBV27 with TRBJ1-6; maybe TRBD1 (5 bases). Trimming removed 6 bases from V and 1 base from J, with 7 bases in between. The germline V gene has CDR1 MNHEY and CDR2 SMNVEV (reference sequence). The CDR3 spans 14 residues. CDR3: CASSGGSYNSPLHF. CDR3 in DNA: TGTGCCAGCAGCGGGGGATCCTATAATTCACCCCTCCACTTT.

The gene calls are TRBV5-1 and TRBJ2-5, with 7 nucleotides matching TRBD1. The CDR3 has 12 residues. J gave up 10 bases and V 4 bases, and 7 bases lay outside the gene matches. The germline CDR1 and CDR2 sequences are SGHRS and YFSETQ. The CDR3 DNA reads TGCGCCAGCAGCGACATCGACAGGGACCAGTACTTC. It translates to CASSDIDRDQYF.

This clonotype appeared many times. The chain carries TRBV18 and TRBJ1-1; 8 bases line up with TRBD1. V shed 6 bases, J shed 5 bases, and the junction held 8 bases outside the gene matches. The CDR3 consists of 14 residues. CDR1 and CDR2 from the germline V gene are KGHSH and LQKENI. CDR3 in amino acids: CASSQQGARTEAFF. The DNA of the CDR3 is TGTGCCAGCTCTCAGCAGGGGGCTCGGACTGAAGCTTTCTTT.

The chain links TRBV7-9 to TRBJ1-5; weak D call: TRBD1 (5 bases). This CDR3 region has 14 residues. Germline V gene sequence: CDR1 SEHNR, CDR2 FQNEAQ (reference sequence). The V and J ends lost 5 bases and 0 bases respectively, with 8 bases between them. The CDR3 protein is CASSGTVSNQPQHF. The CDR3 DNA reads as TGTGCCAGCAGCGGGACGGTTAGCAATCAGCCCCAGCATTTT. The full variable domain, its missing parts supplied by reference TRBV7-9 and TRBJ1-5, is DTGVSQNPRHKITKRGQNVTFRCDPISEHNRLYWYRQTLGQGPEFLTYFQNEAQLEKSRLLSDRFSAERPKGSFSTLEIQRTEQGDSAMYLCASSGTVSNQPQHFGDGTRLSIL.

This clonotype occurred many times. V is TRBV4-1 and J is TRBJ2-3; maybe TRBD2 (5 bases). The CDR3 sequence is 15 residues long. Germline CDR1 reads MGHRA; CDR2 reads YSYEKL. Trimming left V 3 bases short and J 0 bases short, with 10 bases between. The CDR3 here is CASSQFGLSTDTQYF. CDR3 nucleotide sequence: TGCGCCAGCAGCCAGTTTGGACTCAGCACAGATACGCAGTATTTT.

The chain joins TRBV10-3 to TRBJ1-3; D not certain. This CDR3 is built from 15 residues. The germline V and J ends were trimmed by 4 bases and 0 bases, with 10 bases remaining between them. Germline CDR1 and CDR2: ENHRY and SYGVKD. CDR3 DNA sequence: TGTGCCATCAGTGGGTCCGTTGACTCTGGAAACACCATATATTTT. Translation: CAISGSVDSGNTIYF.

This clonotype occurred a few times. A clone one base away is much larger, so this may be a read error. The gene calls are TRBV11-1 and TRBJ1-5; D possibly corresponds to TRBD1 (5 bases). Per germline, CDR1 SGHAT and CDR2 FQDESV (reference sequence). This CDR3 spans 18 amino acids. As DNA, the CDR3 is TGTTCCAGCAGCTTAGGTATCCCTGCTTCAGGGAAGAATCAGCCCCAGCATTTT. Amino acids: CSSSLGIPASGKNQPQHF.

Many counts were recorded for this clonotype. The chain uses TRBV5-1 and TRBJ2-3, with 7 positions matching TRBD1. V was clipped by 0 bases and J by 4 bases; unmatched bases: 5. Germline loops: CDR1 SGHRS, CDR2 YFSETQ. CDR3 size: 15 residues. DNA for the CDR3: TGCGCCAGCAGCTTGGAAGAGGGGGCCCCAGATACGCAGTATTTT. Protein product: CASSLEEGAPDTQYF.

This clonotype was detected ten times or more. The CDR3 sequence: CASSQEAVRGVGNSPLHF. CDR3 nucleotides: TGCGCCAGCAGCCAAGAGGCTGTGCGGGGAGTGGGCAATTCACCCCTCCACTTT. This chain joins TRBV4-3 and TRBJ1-6; D ambiguous. CDR3 length: 18 residues. Trimming pared 0 bases from V and 7 bases from J, leaving 19 bases between. CDR1 LGHNA and CDR2 YSLEER come from the germline V gene.

This clonotype has ten or more counts. The V call is TRBV18, the J call TRBJ2-3; 9 bases map to TRBD2. J was trimmed by 6 bases and V by 5 bases; bases with no gene match: 6. The germline gives CDR1 KGHSH, CDR2 LQKENI. The CDR3 contains 14 residues. CDR3 DNA: TGTGCCAGCTCAATGGCTAGCGGGGAGGATACGCAGTATTTT. Protein product: CASSMASGEDTQYF.